This T cell receptor beta chain derives from a study of blood T cell repertoires in COVID-19. Here immunoSEQ multiplex PCR was the method, and the copy in TCRdb shows in-frame clones only, minus some. The sample has roughly 70,000 clones, about 86% seen once. The CDR3 spans 16 residues. V lost 6 bases and J lost 3; bases outside the gene matches: 8. CDR1 is MNHEY and CDR2 is SMNVEV in the germline V gene (reference sequence). This clone was observed a single time. The chain employs TRBV27 and TRBJ2-2; TRBD2 matches 9 bases. The sample was peripheral blood. The source of this sequence is a woman aged 55-70 years with acute or convalescent COVID-19. Written as DNA, the CDR3 is TGTGCCAGCAGCTCGAGGCGGGGGGGATACACCGGGGAGCTGTTTTTT. Translation gives CASSSRRGGYTGELFF.